Each of the 4 T cell receptor beta chains below was sequenced from the same sample in a study of cytomegalovirus exposure and HLA in healthy donors. Data came from immunoSEQ multiplex PCR; TCRdb stores just in-frame clones and leaves some out. The sample has about 90,000 clones, approximately 81% seen once. Sequenced sample: PBMCs. These receptors originate from a woman under 30 in good health and CMV-seropositive.

The genes are TRBV7-2 and TRBJ1-2, with D possibly being TRBD1 (6 bases). CDR1 is SGHTA, CDR2 FQGNSA, per germline. V shed 1 base and J shed 5 bases, with 17 bases lying between them. The CDR3 loop spans 16 amino acids. The CDR3 coding sequence is TGTGCCAGCAGCTTAGAAGGCAGGGGCCCGACGTATGGCTACACCTTC. This translates into CASSLEGRGPTYGYTF.

The rearrangement uses TRBV7-3 and TRBJ2-7, with D tentatively TRBD2 (6 bases). The CDR3 spans 15 residues. Germline lookup yields CDR1 SGHTA and CDR2 FQGTGA. With 1 base removed from V and 3 bases from J, the gap between germline ends came to 13 bases. CDR3 sequence (DNA): TGTGCCAGCAGCTTAATGGCGGGGAACCACTACGAGCAGTACTTC. The encoded protein is CASSLMAGNHYEQYF.

This sequence joins TRBV5-1 and TRBJ2-1; 10 bases match TRBD2. V dropped 4 bases and J dropped 8; count of bases not matched to a gene: 3. This CDR3 has 13 amino acids. Germline CDR1 is SGHRS and CDR2 is YFSETQ. In nucleotides, the CDR3 is TGCGCCAGCAGCCCCGGACTAGCGGATGAGCAGTTCTTC. As protein: CASSPGLADEQFF.

This rearrangement joins TRBV7-2 to TRBJ2-5; D is perhaps TRBD2 (7 bases). The V and J ends lost 5 bases and 1 base respectively, with 20 bases between them. The germline gives CDR1 SGHTA, CDR2 FQGNSA. CDR3 length: 17 residues. CDR3 in amino acids: CASSPRGGLAVQETQYF. CDR3 nucleotide sequence: TGTGCCAGCAGCCCCAGGGGAGGGCTAGCGGTCCAAGAGACCCAGTACTTC.